This paragraph covers one T cell receptor (beta chain) sequence. These data are taken from a study of blood T cell repertoires in COVID-19. Study context: PBMCs, B-cell-depleted T cells, or T cells were the source of the cDNA or gDNA that made up the material.

The CDR3 totals 13 residues. V lost 7 bases to trimming and J lost 4 bases, with 14 bases between them. CDR1 is MNHEY and CDR2 is SVGAGI in the germline V gene. Repertoires were generated with immunoSEQ multiplex PCR, while TCRdb's copy carries only in-frame clones and drops some. Seen here are approximately 81,000 clones, roughly four fifths observed once, and the top ten hold less than 8.5%. This rearrangement joins TRBV6-5 to TRBJ2-7, with D tentatively TRBD1 (6 bases). Material for sequencing was peripheral blood. The sequence was obtained from a human donor in a cohort sampled during active COVID-19. CDR3 coding DNA: TGTGCCAGCAATCTACAGGGAAGGTACGAGCAGTACTTC. Encoded protein: CASNLQGRYEQYF.